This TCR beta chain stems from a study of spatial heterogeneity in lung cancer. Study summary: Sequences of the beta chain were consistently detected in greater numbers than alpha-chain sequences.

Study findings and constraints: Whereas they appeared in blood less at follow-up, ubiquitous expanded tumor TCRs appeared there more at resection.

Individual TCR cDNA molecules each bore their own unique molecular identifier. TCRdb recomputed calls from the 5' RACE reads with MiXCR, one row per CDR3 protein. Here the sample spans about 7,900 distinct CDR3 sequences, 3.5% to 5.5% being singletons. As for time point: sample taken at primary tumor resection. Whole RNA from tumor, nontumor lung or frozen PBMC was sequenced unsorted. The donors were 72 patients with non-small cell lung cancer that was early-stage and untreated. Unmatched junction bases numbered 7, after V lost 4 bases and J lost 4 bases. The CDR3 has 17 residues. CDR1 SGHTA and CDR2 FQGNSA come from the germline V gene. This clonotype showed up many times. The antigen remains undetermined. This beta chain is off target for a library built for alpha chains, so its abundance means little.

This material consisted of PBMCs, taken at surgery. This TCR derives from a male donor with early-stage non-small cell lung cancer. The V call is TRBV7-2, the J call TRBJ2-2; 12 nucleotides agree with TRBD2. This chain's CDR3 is CASSSRLAGVLTGELFF. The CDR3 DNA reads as TGTGCCAGCAGCTCTAGACTAGCGGGGGTTCTCACCGGGGAGCTGTTTTTT. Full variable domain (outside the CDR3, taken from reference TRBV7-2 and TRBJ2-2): GAGVSQSPSNKVTEKGKDVELRCDPISGHTALYWYRQSLGQGLEFLIYFQGNSAPDKSGLPSDRFSAERTGGSVSTLTIQRTQQEDSAVYLCASSSRLAGVLTGELFFGEGSRLTVL.